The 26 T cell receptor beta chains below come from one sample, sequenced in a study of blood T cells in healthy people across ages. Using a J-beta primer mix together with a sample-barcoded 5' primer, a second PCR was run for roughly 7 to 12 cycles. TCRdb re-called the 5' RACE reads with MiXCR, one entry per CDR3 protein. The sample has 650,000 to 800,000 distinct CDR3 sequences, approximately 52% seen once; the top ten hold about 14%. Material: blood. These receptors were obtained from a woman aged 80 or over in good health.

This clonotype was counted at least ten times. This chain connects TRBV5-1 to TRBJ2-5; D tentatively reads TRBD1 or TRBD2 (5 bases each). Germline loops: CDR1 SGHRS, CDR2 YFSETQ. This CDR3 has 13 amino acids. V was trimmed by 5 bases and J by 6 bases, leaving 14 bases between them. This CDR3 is CASSPGPLKTQYF. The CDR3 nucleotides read TGCGCCAGCAGTCCGGGACCCCTCAAGACCCAGTACTTC.

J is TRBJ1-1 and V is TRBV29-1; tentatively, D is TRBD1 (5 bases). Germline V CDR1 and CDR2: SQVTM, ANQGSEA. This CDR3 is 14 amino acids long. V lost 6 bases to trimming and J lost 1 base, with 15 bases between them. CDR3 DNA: TGCAGCGTCCTCAACCCCGGACAGAACACTGAAGCTTTCTTT. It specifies CSVLNPGQNTEAFF.

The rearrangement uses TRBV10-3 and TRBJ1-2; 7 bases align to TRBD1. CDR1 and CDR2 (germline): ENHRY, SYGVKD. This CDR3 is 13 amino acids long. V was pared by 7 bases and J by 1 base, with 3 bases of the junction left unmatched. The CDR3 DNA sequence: TGTGCCATCAACAGGGACAGTAACTATGGCTACACCTTC. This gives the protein CAINRDSNYGYTF.

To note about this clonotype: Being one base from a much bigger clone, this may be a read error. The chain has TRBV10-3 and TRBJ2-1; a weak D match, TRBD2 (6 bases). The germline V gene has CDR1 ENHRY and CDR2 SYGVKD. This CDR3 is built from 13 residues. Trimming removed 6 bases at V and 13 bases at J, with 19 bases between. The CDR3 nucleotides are TGTGCCATCAGGGTGGACTCACGGGAGACCCAGTTCTTC. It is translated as CAIRVDSRETQFF.

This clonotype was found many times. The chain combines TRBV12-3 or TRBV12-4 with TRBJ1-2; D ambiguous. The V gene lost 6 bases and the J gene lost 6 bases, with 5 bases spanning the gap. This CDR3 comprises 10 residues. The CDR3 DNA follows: TGTGCCAGCAGCTTAAATGGCTACACCTTC. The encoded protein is CASSLNGYTF.

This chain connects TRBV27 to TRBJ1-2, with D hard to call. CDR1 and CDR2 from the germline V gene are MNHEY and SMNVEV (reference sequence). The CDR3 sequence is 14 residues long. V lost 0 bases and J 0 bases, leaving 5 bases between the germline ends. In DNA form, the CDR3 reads TGTGCCAGCAGTTTATCTGAGGCTAACTATGGCTACACCTTC. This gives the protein CASSLSEANYGYTF.

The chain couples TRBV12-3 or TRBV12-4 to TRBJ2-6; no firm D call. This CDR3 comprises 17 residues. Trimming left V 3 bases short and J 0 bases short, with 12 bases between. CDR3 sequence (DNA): TGTGCCAGCAGTTTCTTAGAGTCTTTCTCTGGGGCCAACGTCCTGACTTTC. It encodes CASSFLESFSGANVLTF.

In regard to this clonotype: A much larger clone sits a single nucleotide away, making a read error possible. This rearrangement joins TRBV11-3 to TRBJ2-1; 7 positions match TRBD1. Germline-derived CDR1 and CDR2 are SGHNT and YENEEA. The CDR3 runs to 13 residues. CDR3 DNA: TGTGCCAGCAGCGTAGACAGGGACAATGAGCAGTTCTTC. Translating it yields CASSVDRDNEQFF.

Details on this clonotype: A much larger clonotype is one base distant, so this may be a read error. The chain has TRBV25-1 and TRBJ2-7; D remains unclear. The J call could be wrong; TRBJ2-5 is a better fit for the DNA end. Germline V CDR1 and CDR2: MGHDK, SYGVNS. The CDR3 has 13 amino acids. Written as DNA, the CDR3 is TGTGCCAGCACTGATGTCGGAGCGAGGACCCAGTACTTC. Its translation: CASTDVGARTQYF.

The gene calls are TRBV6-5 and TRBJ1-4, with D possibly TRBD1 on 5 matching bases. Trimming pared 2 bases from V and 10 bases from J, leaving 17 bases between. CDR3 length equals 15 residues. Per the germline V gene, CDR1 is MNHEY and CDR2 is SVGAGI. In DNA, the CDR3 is TGTGCCAGCAGTTACGGTTGGAGATCCGGGGGAAAACTGTTTTTT. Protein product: CASSYGWRSGGKLFF.

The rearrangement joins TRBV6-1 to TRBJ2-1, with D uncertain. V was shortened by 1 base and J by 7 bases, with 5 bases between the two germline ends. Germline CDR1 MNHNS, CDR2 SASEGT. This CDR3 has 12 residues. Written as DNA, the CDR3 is TGTGCCAGCAGTGAAGGCTGGAATGAGCAGTTCTTC. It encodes CASSEGWNEQFF.

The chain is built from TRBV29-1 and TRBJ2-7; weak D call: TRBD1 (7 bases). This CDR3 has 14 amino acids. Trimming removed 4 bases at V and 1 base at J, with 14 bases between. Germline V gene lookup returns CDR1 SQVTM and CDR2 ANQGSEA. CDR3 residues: CSVAGGRTSYEQYF. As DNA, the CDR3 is TGCAGCGTTGCAGGGGGGAGGACATCCTACGAGCAGTACTTC.

CDR3 DNA sequence: TGCGCCAGCAGCGGCGGGTTAGGGGGAAATGAGCAGTTCTTC. Protein: CASSGGLGGNEQFF. The chain combines TRBV5-1 with TRBJ2-1; D possibly corresponds to TRBD1 (6 bases). The germline V gene has CDR1 SGHRS and CDR2 YFSETQ. This CDR3 contains 14 residues. The ends were cut back, 4 bases at V and 7 bases at J, with 15 bases in the middle.

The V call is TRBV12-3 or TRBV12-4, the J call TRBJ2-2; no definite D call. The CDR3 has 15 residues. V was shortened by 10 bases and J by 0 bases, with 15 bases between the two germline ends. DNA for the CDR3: TGTGCCACCAAAACGGGTGGATCGAACACCGGGGAGCTGTTTTTT. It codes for CATKTGGSNTGELFF.

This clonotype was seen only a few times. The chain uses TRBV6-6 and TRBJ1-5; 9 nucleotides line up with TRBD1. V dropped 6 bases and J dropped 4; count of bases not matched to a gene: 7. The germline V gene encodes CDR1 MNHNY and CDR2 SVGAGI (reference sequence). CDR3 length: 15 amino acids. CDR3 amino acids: CASSYDRGINQPQHF. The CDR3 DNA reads TGTGCCAGCAGCTACGACAGGGGGATTAATCAGCCCCAGCATTTT.

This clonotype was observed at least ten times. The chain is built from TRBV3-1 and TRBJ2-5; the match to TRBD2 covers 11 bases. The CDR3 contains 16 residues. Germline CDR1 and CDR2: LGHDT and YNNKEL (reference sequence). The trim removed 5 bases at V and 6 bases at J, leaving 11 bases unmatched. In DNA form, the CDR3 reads TGTGCCAGCAGCTTCGATACTAGCGGGAGTCAAAAGACCCAGTACTTC. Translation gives CASSFDTSGSQKTQYF.

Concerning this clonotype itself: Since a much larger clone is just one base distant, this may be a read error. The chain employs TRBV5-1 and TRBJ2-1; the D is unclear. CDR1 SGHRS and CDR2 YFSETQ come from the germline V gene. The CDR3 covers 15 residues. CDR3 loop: CASSLAGVSYNERFF. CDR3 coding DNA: TGCGCCAGCAGCTTGGCAGGCGTCTCCTACAATGAGCGGTTCTTC.

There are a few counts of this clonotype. The CDR3 bases are TGTGCCAGCAGCCGGGGGGAGTCCTACAATGAGCAGTTCTTC. Encoded protein: CASSRGESYNEQFF. The rearrangement links TRBV7-2 to TRBJ2-1, with TRBD2 matching 7 bases. The V gene's germline CDR1 is SGHTA and CDR2 FQGNSA. The CDR3 spans 14 residues. Trimming took 5 bases from V and 1 from J; bases not matched to a gene: 2. The full variable domain, completed using reference TRBV7-2 and TRBJ2-1, is GAGVSQSPSNKVTEKGKDVELRCDPISGHTALYWYRQSLGQGLEFLIYFQGNSAPDKSGLPSDRFSAERTGGSVSTLTIQRTQQEDSAVYLCASSRGESYNEQFFGPGTRLTVL.

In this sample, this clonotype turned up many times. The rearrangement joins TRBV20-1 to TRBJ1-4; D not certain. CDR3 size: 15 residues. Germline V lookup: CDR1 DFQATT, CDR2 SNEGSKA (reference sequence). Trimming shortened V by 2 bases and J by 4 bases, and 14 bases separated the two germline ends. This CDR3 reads CSARTTDGVNEKLFF. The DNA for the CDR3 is TGCAGTGCTAGAACTACCGACGGAGTTAATGAAAAACTGTTTTTT.

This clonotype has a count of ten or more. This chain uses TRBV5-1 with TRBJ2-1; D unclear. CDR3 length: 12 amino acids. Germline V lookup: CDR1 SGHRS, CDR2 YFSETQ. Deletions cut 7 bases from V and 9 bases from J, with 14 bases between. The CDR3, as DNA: TGCGCCAGCGGAGATGGGGTGTCTGAGCAGTTCTTC. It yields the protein CASGDGVSEQFF. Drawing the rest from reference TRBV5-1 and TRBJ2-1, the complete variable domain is KAGVTQTPRYLIKTRGQQVTLSCSPISGHRSVSWYQQTPGQGLQFLFEYFSETQRNKGNFPGRFSGRQFSNSRSEMNVSTLELGDSALYLCASGDGVSEQFFGPGTRLTVL.

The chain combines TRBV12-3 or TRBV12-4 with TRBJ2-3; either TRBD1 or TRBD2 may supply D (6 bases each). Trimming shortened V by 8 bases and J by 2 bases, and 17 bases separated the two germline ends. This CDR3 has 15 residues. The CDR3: CASSGAGLNTDTQYF. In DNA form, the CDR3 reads TGTGCCAGCTCGGGGGCGGGATTGAACACAGATACGCAGTATTTT.

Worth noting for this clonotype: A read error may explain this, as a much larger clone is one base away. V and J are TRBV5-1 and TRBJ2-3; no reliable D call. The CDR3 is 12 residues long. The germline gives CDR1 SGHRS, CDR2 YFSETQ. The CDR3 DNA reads TGCGCCGGCAGCTTGGGTATGGATACGCAGTATTTT. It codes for CAGSLGMDTQYF.

Written as DNA, the CDR3 is TGTGCCAGCAGACCCACGGACCACCCGGGCGAGCAGTACTTC. This sequence encodes CASRPTDHPGEQYF. The J gene is TRBJ2-4, the V gene TRBV2; D is undetermined. Judging by the DNA end, TRBJ2-7 fits better; the J call may be wrong. The CDR3 is made up of 14 amino acids. Germline V CDR1 and CDR2: SNHLY, FYNNEI.

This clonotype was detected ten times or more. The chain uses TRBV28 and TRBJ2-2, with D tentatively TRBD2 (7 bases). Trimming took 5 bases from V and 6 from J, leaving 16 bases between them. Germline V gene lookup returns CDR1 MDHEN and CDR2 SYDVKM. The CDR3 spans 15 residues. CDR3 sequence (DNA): TGTGCCAGCAGTCCCCGACTAGCAGGGGCCGGGGAGCTGTTTTTT. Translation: CASSPRLAGAGELFF.

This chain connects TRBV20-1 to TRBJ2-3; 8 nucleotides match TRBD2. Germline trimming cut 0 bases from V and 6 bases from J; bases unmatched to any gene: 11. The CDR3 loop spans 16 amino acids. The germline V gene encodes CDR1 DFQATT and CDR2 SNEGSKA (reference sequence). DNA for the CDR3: TGCAGTGCTAGAGATCTCGGCGGGAGGACTTCTGATACGCAGTATTTT. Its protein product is CSARDLGGRTSDTQYF.

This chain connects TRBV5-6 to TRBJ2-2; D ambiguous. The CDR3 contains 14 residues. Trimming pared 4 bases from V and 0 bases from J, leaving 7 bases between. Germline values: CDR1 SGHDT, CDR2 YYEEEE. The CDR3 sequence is CASSVSANTGELFF. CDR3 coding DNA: TGTGCCAGCAGCGTATCCGCGAACACCGGGGAGCTGTTTTTT.